This T cell receptor (beta chain) was identified in a study of human T cells and chemical hapten exposure. Source study methods: Sample TCR counts, which ranged from roughly 23,224 to 750,000, had a median of 95,638. TCRdb used MiXCR to reprocess the RACE reads, holding one entry per CDR3 protein. The V and J calls follow TCRdb's processing rather than the paper's. Here the sample spans 95,000 or so distinct CDR3 sequences, over 9.5% being singletons. Sample time point: patch test 2, 6 weeks after DPC sensitization. The treatment: therapeutic diphenylcyclopropenone sensitization with weekly scalp DPC. In this sample, this clonotype turned up many times. This CDR3 is built from 13 residues. V was shortened by 2 bases and J by 3 bases, with 11 bases between the two germline ends. From germline, CDR1 is DFQATT and CDR2 SNEGSKA (reference sequence).

The TCR was taken from a woman aged 40 to 55 with alopecia areata. Some clones in this sample may be carry-over from other donors' samples. This material consisted of whole blood, taken in connection with sensitization to the hapten diphenylcyclopropenone (DPC). This sequence joins TRBV20-1 and TRBJ2-7; possible D gene TRBD2, 6 bases. DNA of the CDR3: TGCAGTGCTAGAACCGGGACTTTCTACGAGCAGTACTTC. It codes for CSARTGTFYEQYF.